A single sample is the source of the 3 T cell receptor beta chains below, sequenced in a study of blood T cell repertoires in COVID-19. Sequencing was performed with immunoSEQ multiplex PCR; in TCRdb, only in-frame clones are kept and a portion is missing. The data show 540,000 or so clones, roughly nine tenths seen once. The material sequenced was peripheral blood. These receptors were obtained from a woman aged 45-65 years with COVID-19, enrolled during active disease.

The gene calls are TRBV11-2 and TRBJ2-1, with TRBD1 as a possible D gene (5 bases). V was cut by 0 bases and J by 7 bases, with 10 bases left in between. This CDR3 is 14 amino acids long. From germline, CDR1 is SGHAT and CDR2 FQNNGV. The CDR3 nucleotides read TGTGCCAGCAGCTTAGAGCCAGGGTGGAATGAGCAGTTCTTC. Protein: CASSLEPGWNEQFF.

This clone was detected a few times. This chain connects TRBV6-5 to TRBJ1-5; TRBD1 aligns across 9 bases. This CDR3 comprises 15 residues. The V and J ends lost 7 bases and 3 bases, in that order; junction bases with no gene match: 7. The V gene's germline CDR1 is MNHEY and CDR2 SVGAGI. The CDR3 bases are TGTGCCAGCACCGCGGACAGGGGTGACAATCAGCCCCAGCATTTT. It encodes CASTADRGDNQPQHF.

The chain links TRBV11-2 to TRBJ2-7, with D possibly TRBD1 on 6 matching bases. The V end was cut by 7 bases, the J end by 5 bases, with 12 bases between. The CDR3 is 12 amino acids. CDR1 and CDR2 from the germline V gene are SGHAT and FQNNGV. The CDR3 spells CASIQTGDEQYF. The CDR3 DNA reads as TGTGCCAGCATCCAGACAGGAGACGAGCAGTACTTC. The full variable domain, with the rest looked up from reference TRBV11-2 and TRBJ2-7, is EAGVAQSPRYKIIEKRQSVAFWCNPISGHATLYWYQQILGQGPKLLIQFQNNGVVDDSQLPKDRFSAERLKGVDSTLKIQPAKLEDSAVYLCASIQTGDEQYFGPGTRLTVT.